The 9 T cell receptor beta chains below all came from one sample that was sequenced in a study of cytomegalovirus exposure and HLA in healthy donors. Primers for the PCR totalled 60 Vbeta and 13 Jbeta. Assay: immunoSEQ multiplex PCR; the TCRdb copy retains only in-frame clones and omits some. This sample carries about 83,000 clones, 81% of them seen once, and the ten largest clones take 1.5% to 2%. What was sequenced was PBMCs. The receptors shown here come from a woman aged 25 to 45 in good health and CMV-seronegative.

In this sample, this clone turned up a few times. CDR3 DNA sequence: TGTGCCAGCAGTCGAACCGGAGGGCCTTTCAATGAGCAGTTCTTC. It yields the protein CASSRTGGPFNEQFF. The V gene is TRBV28, the J gene TRBJ2-1, with a weak D call TRBD2 (6 bases). This CDR3 has 15 amino acids. Trimming took off 5 bases at V and 6 bases at J, with 17 bases between the two ends. Germline V lookup: CDR1 MDHEN, CDR2 SYDVKM.

V gene TRBV28 combines with J gene TRBJ1-1, with D tentatively TRBD1 (5 bases). Trimming shortened V by 5 bases and J by 4 bases, and 14 bases separated the two germline ends. CDR3 length: 14 residues. Germline V gene lookup returns CDR1 MDHEN and CDR2 SYDVKM. The CDR3: CASSLTDRGTEAFF. CDR3 DNA: TGTGCCAGCAGTCTAACCGACAGAGGCACTGAAGCTTTCTTT.

CDR3 nucleotides: TGTGCCAGCAGCAAATTGGATGGACTAGCGGGTAGAAGGGAGACCCAGTACTTC. It yields the protein CASSKLDGLAGRRETQYF. V gene TRBV21-1 combines with J gene TRBJ2-5; the table's D call TRBD2 went unverified against the DNA. TRBV21-1 is tagged as a pseudogene. The CDR3 covers 18 residues.

The chain uses TRBV5-1 and TRBJ1-3; TRBD1 might be the D (6 bases). V lost 0 bases and J 0 bases, leaving 16 bases between the germline ends. In germline, CDR1 is SGHRS, CDR2 YFSETQ. There are 18 residues in the CDR3. Here the CDR3 reads CASSLGSGGSNSGNTIYF. Here the CDR3 DNA reads TGCGCCAGCAGCTTGGGTTCGGGGGGCTCTAACTCTGGAAACACCATATATTTT.

The chain has TRBV27 and TRBJ2-2; tentative D call: TRBD2 (5 bases). The germline V and J ends were trimmed by 6 bases and 8 bases, with 16 bases remaining between them. Germline CDR1 and CDR2: MNHEY and SMNVEV (reference sequence). The CDR3 runs to 14 residues. CDR3 nucleotides: TGTGCCAGCAGACAATCAGCGGCGACAGGGGAGCTGTTTTTT. Its translation is CASRQSAATGELFF.

This clone appeared a few times. The chain uses TRBV6-1 and TRBJ2-5; possible D gene TRBD1, 6 bases. The CDR3 runs to 15 residues. V lost 6 bases, J lost 5 bases, and 19 bases lay in between. Germline V gene lookup returns CDR1 MNHNS and CDR2 SASEGT. CDR3 coding DNA: TGTGCCAGCAGGACAGGAGTGGGAATGGGGGAGACCCAGTACTTC. Encoded protein: CASRTGVGMGETQYF.

The chain links TRBV27 to TRBJ2-3, with 9 positions matching TRBD2. Trimming took 6 bases from V and 3 from J; bases not matched to a gene: 16. The CDR3 covers 18 residues. Germline assignment: CDR1 MNHEY and CDR2 SMNVEV (reference sequence). CDR3 DNA: TGTGCCAGCAGGGAAGACCGAGCCGTCAGCGGGAGGACAGATACGCAGTATTTT. It specifies CASREDRAVSGRTDTQYF.

This rearrangement joins TRBV5-6 to TRBJ2-7, with 7 bases lining up with TRBD1. Looked up from germline, CDR1 is SGHDT and CDR2 is YYEEEE. This CDR3 contains 15 residues. J gave up 0 bases and V 2 bases, and 5 bases lay outside the gene matches. This chain's CDR3 is CASSLGRGFSYEQYF. The CDR3 region has the DNA TGTGCCAGCAGCTTAGGCAGGGGGTTCTCCTACGAGCAGTACTTC.

This sequence joins TRBV19 and TRBJ1-4, with a tentative D call TRBD1 (6 bases). The CDR3 runs 14 residues. CDR1 and CDR2 from the germline V gene are LNHDA and SQIVND (reference sequence). The ends were cut back, 3 bases at V and 8 bases at J, with 13 bases in the middle. The CDR3 here is CASSIHRVGEKLFF. In nucleotides, the CDR3 is TGTGCCAGTAGTATTCACAGGGTTGGCGAAAAACTGTTTTTT. The full variable domain, its missing parts supplied by reference TRBV19 and TRBJ1-4, is DGGITQSPKYLFRKEGQNVTLSCEQNLNHDAMYWYRQDPGQGLRLIYYSQIVNDFQKGDIAEGYSVSREKKESFPLTVTSAQKNPTAFYLCASSIHRVGEKLFFGSGTQLSVL.